These 6 T cell receptor beta chains were sequenced from one sample in a study of Ad26.COV2.S vaccination and SARS-CoV-2 variants. The treatment: around 19 received Ad26.COV2.S at low or high dose, single or two shots; about five received placebo; per-sample allocation not given. Material that was analyzed had been drawn on day 63 after the first vaccine or placebo injection. The assay was immunoSEQ multiplex PCR, and TCRdb's table has in-frame clones only and misses some. The table lists over 200,000 clones, roughly 90% of them singletons. Source: peripheral blood, taken in a trial of Ad26.COV2.S vaccine versus placebo. The receptors derive from a person between 18 and 65 years old who received the Ad26.COV2.S COVID-19 vaccine or a placebo.

This chain joins TRBV30 and TRBJ2-5, with 13 bases fitting TRBD2. CDR3 length: 16 amino acids. CDR1 GTSNPN and CDR2 SVGIG come from the germline V gene (reference sequence). The V gene end was trimmed by 2 bases and the J gene end by 2 bases; junction bases not matched to a gene: 5. CDR3 sequence reads: CAWSLLGLAGQETQYF. The CDR3 DNA sequence: TGTGCCTGGAGTCTCTTGGGACTAGCGGGACAAGAGACCCAGTACTTC.

The J gene is TRBJ1-1, the V gene TRBV7-6; unclear D gene. The CDR3 contains 17 residues. V was shortened by 2 bases and J by 1 base, with 17 bases between the two germline ends. Germline V gives CDR1 SGHVS, CDR2 FNYEAQ. The DNA of the CDR3 is TGTGCCAGCAGCTTACAGTATCGGGCAGCCCAGAACACTGAAGCTTTCTTT. Translation gives CASSLQYRAAQNTEAFF. Together with reference TRBV7-6 and TRBJ1-1, the CDR3 gives the full variable domain: GAGVSQSPRYKVTKRGQDVALRCDPISGHVSLYWYRQALGQGPEFLTYFNYEAQQDKSGLPNDRFSAERPEGSISTLTIQRTEQRDSAMYRCASSLQYRAAQNTEAFFGQGTRLTVV.

The chain has TRBV15 and TRBJ1-6; no reliable D call. Germline-derived CDR1 and CDR2 are LNHNV and YYDKDF (reference sequence). This CDR3 contains 13 residues. Trimming cost V 8 bases and J 10 bases, with 15 bases left between them. The CDR3 region is CATARGTYSPLHF. In DNA, the CDR3 is TGTGCCACCGCCCGGGGTACTTACTCACCCCTCCACTTT.

The chain couples TRBV5-3 to TRBJ2-3; D is unclear. TRBV5-3 is an ORF; its function is uncertain. Trimming left V 1 base short and J 4 bases short, with 13 bases between. This CDR3 is 15 amino acids long. The DNA for the CDR3 is TGTGCCAGAAGCTTGTGCCGGAAGGATTCAGATACGCAGTATTTT. This encodes CARSLCRKDSDTQYF.

J is TRBJ2-1 and V is TRBV6-4; D is ambiguous. The CDR3 consists of 14 residues. Germline CDR1 is MRHNA and CDR2 is SNTAGT. Trimming pared 5 bases from V and 3 bases from J, leaving 11 bases between. CDR3 sequence: CASSPNLDYNEQFF. As DNA, the CDR3 is TGTGCCAGCAGTCCAAACCTAGACTACAATGAGCAGTTCTTC.

The rearrangement joins TRBV9 to TRBJ2-2; 9 nucleotides line up with TRBD2. The V segment lost 3 bases and the J segment 1 base; nucleotides outside the gene matches: 7. The length of the CDR3 is 17 residues. Per the germline V gene, CDR1 is SGDLS and CDR2 is YYNGEE. The CDR3 is CASSEDTTSGNTGELFF. The DNA for the CDR3 is TGTGCCAGCAGCGAAGACACGACTAGCGGGAACACCGGGGAGCTGTTTTTT.